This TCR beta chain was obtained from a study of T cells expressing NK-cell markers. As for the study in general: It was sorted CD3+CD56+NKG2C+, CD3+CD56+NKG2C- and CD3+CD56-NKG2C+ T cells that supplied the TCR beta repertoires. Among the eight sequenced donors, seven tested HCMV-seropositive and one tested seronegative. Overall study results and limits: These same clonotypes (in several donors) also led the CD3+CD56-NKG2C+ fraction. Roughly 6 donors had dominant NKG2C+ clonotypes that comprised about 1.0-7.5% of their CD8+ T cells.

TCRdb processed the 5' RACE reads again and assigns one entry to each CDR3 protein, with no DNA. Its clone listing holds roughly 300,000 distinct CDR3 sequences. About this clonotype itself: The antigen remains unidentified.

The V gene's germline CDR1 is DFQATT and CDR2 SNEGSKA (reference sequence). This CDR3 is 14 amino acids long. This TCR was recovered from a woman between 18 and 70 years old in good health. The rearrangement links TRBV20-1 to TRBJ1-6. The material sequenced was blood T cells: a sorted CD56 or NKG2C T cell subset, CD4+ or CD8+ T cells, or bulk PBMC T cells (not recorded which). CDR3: CSAKGFRDNSPLHF.